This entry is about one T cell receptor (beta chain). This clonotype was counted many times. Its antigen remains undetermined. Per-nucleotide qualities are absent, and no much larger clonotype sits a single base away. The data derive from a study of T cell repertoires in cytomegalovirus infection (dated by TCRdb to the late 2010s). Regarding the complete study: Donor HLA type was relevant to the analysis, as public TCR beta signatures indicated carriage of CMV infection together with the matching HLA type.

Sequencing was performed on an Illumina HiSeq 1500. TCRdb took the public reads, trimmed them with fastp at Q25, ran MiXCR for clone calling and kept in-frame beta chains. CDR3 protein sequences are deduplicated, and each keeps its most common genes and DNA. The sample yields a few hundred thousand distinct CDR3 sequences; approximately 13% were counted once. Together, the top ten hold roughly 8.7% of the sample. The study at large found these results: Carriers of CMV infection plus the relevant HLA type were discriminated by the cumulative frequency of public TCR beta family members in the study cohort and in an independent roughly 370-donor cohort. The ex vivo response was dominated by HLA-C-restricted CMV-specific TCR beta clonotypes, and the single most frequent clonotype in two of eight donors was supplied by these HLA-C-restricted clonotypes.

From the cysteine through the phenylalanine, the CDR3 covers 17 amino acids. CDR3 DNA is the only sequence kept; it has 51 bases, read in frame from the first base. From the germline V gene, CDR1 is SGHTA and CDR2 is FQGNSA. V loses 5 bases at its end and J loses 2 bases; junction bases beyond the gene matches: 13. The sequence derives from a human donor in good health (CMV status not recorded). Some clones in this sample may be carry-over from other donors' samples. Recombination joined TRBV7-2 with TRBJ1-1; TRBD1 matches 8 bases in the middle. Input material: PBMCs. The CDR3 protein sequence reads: CASSIEPSGGKNTEAFF. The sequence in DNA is TGTGCCAGCAGCATAGAACCGTCAGGGGGCAAAAACACTGAAGCTTTCTTT.